What follows are 27 T cell receptor beta chains derived from one specimen sequenced in a study of T cell responses to AZD1222 COVID-19 vaccine. The method was immunoSEQ multiplex PCR; TCRdb's version includes in-frame clones alone and lacks a portion of them. The data contain more than 95,000 clones, 80% to 90% of them singletons. The sample was peripheral blood, taken on day 0 of AZD1222 vaccination. All receptors derive from an adult in good health.

The chain links TRBV14 to TRBJ2-7; D remains ambiguous. The CDR3 loop spans 16 amino acids. Germline-derived CDR1 and CDR2 are SGHDN and FVKESK. Trimming took off 0 bases at V and 2 bases at J, with 14 bases between the two ends. The CDR3 bases are TGTGCCAGCAGCCAAGAGCGGCAACACTCGGCCTACGAGCAGTACTTC. It codes for CASSQERQHSAYEQYF.

This chain connects TRBV2 to TRBJ2-2, with D possibly called TRBD1 or TRBD2 (5 bases each). From germline, CDR1 is SNHLY and CDR2 FYNNEI. The length of the CDR3 is 15 residues. The V end lost 8 bases, the J end lost 7 bases, and 20 bases lay between the germline ends. The CDR3 nucleotides read TGTGCCAGCGATCACGCCGGGGCAGGGAACGGGGAGCTGTTTTTT. The encoded protein is CASDHAGAGNGELFF.

The chain recombines TRBV15 with TRBJ1-3; D is undetermined. This CDR3 region has 16 residues. The germline V and J ends were trimmed by 1 base and 0 bases, with 10 bases remaining between them. CDR1 is LNHNV and CDR2 is YYDKDF in the germline V gene (reference sequence). The DNA for the CDR3 is TGTGCCACCAGCAGAGTTATCGGGGACTCTGGAAACACCATATATTTT. The encoded protein is CATSRVIGDSGNTIYF.

The CDR3 loop is CASSLFSPNYGYTF. For the CDR3, the DNA is TGTGCCAGCAGCTTGTTTTCCCCCAACTATGGCTACACCTTC. The chain has TRBV7-9 and TRBJ1-2; D is unclear. The V gene lost 3 bases and the J gene lost 2 bases, with 10 bases spanning the gap. From germline, CDR1 is SEHNR and CDR2 FQNEAQ (reference sequence). The CDR3 loop spans 14 amino acids.

The chain joins TRBV7-7 to TRBJ2-5; 9 bases map to TRBD2. The CDR3 contains 15 residues. Germline V gives CDR1 SSHAT, CDR2 FNYEAQ (reference sequence). J gave up 6 bases and V 5 bases, and 10 bases lay outside the gene matches. CDR3 in DNA: TGTGCCAGCAGCGTGCTCCCGGGACTAGCTCAGACCCAGTACTTC. Protein product: CASSVLPGLAQTQYF.

The rearrangement joins TRBV7-9 to TRBJ1-6, with D unresolved. This CDR3 is 16 amino acids long. The germline CDR1 and CDR2 sequences are SEHNR and FQNEAQ (reference sequence). Between the trimmed V and J ends, which lost 5 bases and 4 bases, there was a span of 15 bases. CDR3 DNA: TGTGCCAGCAGCCCACCGGGCATGGGGTATAATTCACCCCTCCACTTT. This gives the protein CASSPPGMGYNSPLHF.

The rearrangement uses TRBV7-2 and TRBJ1-3; D unclear. CDR1 is SGHTA and CDR2 is FQGNSA in the germline V gene. The CDR3 covers 13 residues. V was shortened by 6 bases and J by 2 bases, with 8 bases between the two germline ends. The CDR3 bases are TGTGCCAGCAGTCATGAGGCTGGAAACACCATATATTTT. It codes for CASSHEAGNTIYF. The complete variable domain, with remaining parts taken from reference TRBV7-2 and TRBJ1-3, reads GAGVSQSPSNKVTEKGKDVELRCDPISGHTALYWYRQSLGQGLEFLIYFQGNSAPDKSGLPSDRFSAERTGGSVSTLTIQRTQQEDSAVYLCASSHEAGNTIYFGEGSWLTVV.

This rearrangement joins TRBV20-1 to TRBJ1-1, with D possibly being TRBD1 (5 bases). V lost 6 bases and J 8 bases, leaving 10 bases between the germline ends. The CDR3 spans 10 residues. The germline V gene encodes CDR1 DFQATT and CDR2 SNEGSKA (reference sequence). CDR3 sequence reads: CSALGTEAFF. The CDR3 DNA is TGCAGTGCGCTCGGGACCGAAGCTTTCTTT.

The chain employs TRBV28 and TRBJ1-2, with no clear D. This CDR3 is built from 14 residues. Between the trimmed V and J ends, which lost 6 bases and 1 base, there was a span of 12 bases. Germline CDR1 MDHEN, CDR2 SYDVKM. CDR3 bases: TGTGCCAGCAGCTATGAGAGGTTTAACTATGGCTACACCTTC. Its protein product is CASSYERFNYGYTF.

CDR3 sequence: CASSTRGQAGNTIYF. CDR3 DNA sequence: TGTGCCAGCAGTACAAGGGGGCAGGCTGGAAACACCATATATTTT. V is TRBV28 and J is TRBJ1-3; 7 bases are shared with TRBD1. Germline-derived CDR1 and CDR2 are MDHEN and SYDVKM. This CDR3 is built from 15 residues. The V gene end was trimmed by 5 bases and the J gene end by 2 bases; junction bases not matched to a gene: 6.

The V and J genes are TRBV7-8 and TRBJ2-1; a weak D match, TRBD2 (5 bases). The CDR3 spans 15 residues. V lost 2 bases and J lost 8, with 16 bases in between. From germline, CDR1 is SGHVS and CDR2 FQNEAQ. DNA for the CDR3: TGTGCCAGCAGCTTATTCGGCGGGTCCACCTATGAGCAGTTCTTC. Translating it yields CASSLFGGSTYEQFF.

The chain has TRBV2 and TRBJ1-2, with D maybe TRBD1 (6 bases). V lost 8 bases and J lost 9, with 13 bases in between. CDR1 and CDR2 from the germline V gene are SNHLY and FYNNEI. The CDR3 sequence is 11 residues long. In nucleotides, the CDR3 is TGTGCCAGCGAACAGGGTCGCAGCTACACCTTC. This sequence encodes CASEQGRSYTF.

This clone was observed once. This chain uses TRBV7-9 with TRBJ2-2; D uncertain. CDR3 length equals 12 residues. Trimming took 0 bases from V and 9 from J, leaving 5 bases between them. Germline CDR1 reads SEHNR; CDR2 reads FQNEAQ (reference sequence). CDR3 coding DNA: TGTGCCAGCAGCTTAGCTGAGCGGGAGCTGTTTTTT. Translation gives CASSLAERELFF. Filled out from reference TRBV7-9 and TRBJ2-2, the complete variable domain reads DTGVSQNPRHKITKRGQNVTFRCDPISEHNRLYWYRQTLGQGPEFLTYFQNEAQLEKSRLLSDRFSAERPKGSFSTLEIQRTEQGDSAMYLCASSLAERELFFGEGSRLTVL.

V is TRBV28 and J is TRBJ2-1; D may match TRBD1 or TRBD2 (6 bases each). Trimming removed 4 bases from V and 14 bases from J, with 33 bases in between. CDR1 is MDHEN and CDR2 is SYDVKM in the germline V gene. The CDR3 is 18 amino acids. The CDR3 loop is CASSSPRGRARSPLGKFF. CDR3 in DNA: TGTGCCAGCAGTTCCCCCCGGGGGCGGGCCCGCTCCCCGTTAGGAAAGTTCTTC.

This chain joins TRBV4-2 and TRBJ2-1; D is uncertain. The CDR3 is 11 residues long. Germline V lookup: CDR1 LGHNA, CDR2 YNFKEQ. V gave up 1 base and J gave up 8 bases, with 3 bases separating them. The CDR3 region is CASSQGHEQFF. The DNA of the CDR3 is TGTGCCAGCAGCCAAGGTCATGAGCAGTTCTTC.

The chain carries TRBV10-3 and TRBJ1-2; 7 positions match TRBD1. The CDR3 loop spans 12 amino acids. Germline loops: CDR1 ENHRY, CDR2 SYGVKD. V shed 4 bases, J shed 12 bases, and the junction held 8 bases outside the gene matches. CDR3 residues: CAISAGGVKNTF. As DNA, the CDR3 is TGTGCCATCAGTGCAGGGGGTGTCAAGAACACCTTC.

The gene calls are TRBV6-6 and TRBJ1-5; D gene ambiguous. There are 13 residues in the CDR3. Germline CDR1 reads MNHNY; CDR2 reads SVGAGI (reference sequence). V shed 9 bases and J shed 3 bases, with 12 bases lying between them. CDR3 protein: CASIATVNQPQHF. The CDR3 DNA follows: TGTGCCAGTATAGCGACGGTCAATCAGCCCCAGCATTTT.

The chain employs TRBV20-1 and TRBJ2-7; D gene unclear. This CDR3 contains 13 residues. CDR1 and CDR2 from the germline V gene are DFQATT and SNEGSKA (reference sequence). V lost 3 bases, J lost 0 bases, and 9 bases lay in between. CDR3 sequence reads: CSASFTVSYEQYF. The CDR3 DNA follows: TGCAGTGCTAGTTTCACGGTCTCCTACGAGCAGTACTTC.

The genes are TRBV28 and TRBJ1-2; 9 nucleotides agree with TRBD1. This CDR3 comprises 15 residues. The J segment lost 5 bases and the V segment lost 5 bases, leaving 9 bases of the junction unmatched. Per the germline V gene, CDR1 is MDHEN and CDR2 is SYDVKM. CDR3 nucleotide sequence: TGTGCCAGCAGTGCCTCTAGAGGACAGGGGTATGGCTACACCTTC. Translated: CASSASRGQGYGYTF.

This rearrangement joins TRBV19 to TRBJ1-2, with D maybe TRBD1 (5 bases). Between the trimmed V and J ends, which lost 4 bases and 4 bases, there was a span of 10 bases. The CDR3 is 13 residues long. In germline, CDR1 is LNHDA, CDR2 SQIVND (reference sequence). CDR3 DNA: TGTGCCAGTAGTAGAGGGACTGGCTATGGCTACACCTTC. Translation gives CASSRGTGYGYTF.

The CDR3 sequence: CASSQHRGPNEKLFF. The CDR3 region has the DNA TGCGCCAGCAGCCAACACAGGGGACCTAATGAAAAACTGTTTTTT. The chain joins TRBV4-3 to TRBJ1-4, with TRBD1 identical over 7 bases. CDR1 and CDR2 from the germline V gene are LGHNA and YSLEER. Unmatched junction bases numbered 3, after V lost 2 bases and J lost 3 bases. The CDR3 has 15 residues.

The chain employs TRBV6-1 and TRBJ2-1; TRBD2 aligns across 8 bases. This CDR3 has 15 residues. From germline, CDR1 is MNHNS and CDR2 SASEGT. The junction had 6 bases not matched to a gene; V was cut back by 2 bases and J by 6 bases. CDR3 region: CASSERASGLNEQFF. The CDR3 bases are TGTGCCAGCAGTGAACGGGCTAGCGGGCTCAATGAGCAGTTCTTC.

CDR3 in amino acids: CASSLGPDRGTGEPQHF. CDR3 DNA sequence: TGCGCCAGCAGCTTGGGACCGGACAGGGGAACCGGGGAGCCCCAGCATTTT. The rearrangement links TRBV5-1 to TRBJ1-5; 9 bases match TRBD1. V was clipped by 0 bases and J by 8 bases; unmatched bases: 12. In germline, CDR1 is SGHRS, CDR2 YFSETQ. The CDR3 totals 17 residues.

The gene calls are TRBV27 and TRBJ1-1, with D hard to call. The CDR3 runs 12 residues. In germline, CDR1 is MNHEY, CDR2 SMNVEV (reference sequence). Trimming took 2 bases from V and 6 from J, leaving 7 bases between them. The CDR3 here is CASSLQGAEAFF. The CDR3 DNA sequence: TGTGCCAGCAGTTTACAAGGCGCTGAAGCTTTCTTT.

The chain carries TRBV19 and TRBJ1-1; 9 bases align to TRBD1. The CDR3 has 15 residues. The V gene's germline CDR1 is LNHDA and CDR2 SQIVND (reference sequence). J lost 1 base, V lost 6 bases, and 6 bases had no gene match. DNA for the CDR3: TGTGCCAGTAGCCAACAGGGGGCGGGGAACACTGAAGCTTTCTTT. Translation gives CASSQQGAGNTEAFF.

The V and J genes are TRBV7-8 and TRBJ2-7; no reliable D call. Germline CDR1 and CDR2: SGHVS and FQNEAQ. The CDR3 is 15 residues long. The germline V and J ends were trimmed by 5 bases and 4 bases, with 18 bases remaining between them. For the CDR3, the DNA is TGTGCCAGCAGCCCCTCGACGGTCGACCTATACGAGCAGTACTTC. It specifies CASSPSTVDLYEQYF.

The chain couples TRBV9 to TRBJ2-2, with D possibly being TRBD1 (6 bases). CDR3 length: 15 residues. From germline, CDR1 is SGDLS and CDR2 YYNGEE. Trimming cost V 0 bases and J 2 bases, with 8 bases left between them. This CDR3 reads CASSVGDTNTGELFF. DNA of the CDR3: TGTGCCAGCAGCGTAGGGGACACCAACACCGGGGAGCTGTTTTTT.